This T cell receptor beta chain was retrieved from a study of T cell clonality in common variable immunodeficiency. Whole-study findings and limits: CVID patient heterogeneity limited repertoire-clinical complication correlations. Reportedly, TCR beta sequences from common variable immunodeficiency showed fewer deletions and N-nucleotide insertions.

A few counts support this clone. The antigen is undetermined. The read terminates 3 residues before the CDR3 end, so the remaining end is supplied by the germline J gene. Germline V CDR1 and CDR2: LNHDA, SQIVND (reference sequence). Trimming left V 7 bases short and J 0 bases short, with 17 bases between. CDR3 length equals 16 residues. Method: immunoSEQ multiplex PCR; TCRdb's copy keeps in-frame clones and lacks some. The sample includes about 20,000 clones, none of them occurring once. Sequencing was done on a sample of peripheral blood mononuclear cells. This TCR was sampled from a human donor with common variable immunodeficiency. The V call is TRBV19, the J call TRBJ2-3, with a possible D match to TRBD1 (6 bases). CDR3 sequence: CASTRTALPSTDTQYF. The sequenced part of the CDR3 DNA is TGTGCCAGTACCCGGACAGCCTTACCTAGCACAGATACG.